This T cell receptor (beta chain) emerged from a study of blood T cells in healthy people across ages. This clonotype was counted only a few times. The second PCR ran roughly 6 to 12 cycles with a sample-barcoded 5' primer and J-beta primers. TCRdb re-derived calls from the 5' RACE reads in MiXCR, one entry per CDR3 protein. The sample holds about 570,000 distinct CDR3 sequences, approximately 30% seen once. Germline loops: CDR1 DFQATT, CDR2 SNEGSKA (reference sequence). The CDR3 consists of 16 residues. V lost 4 bases and J lost 8; bases outside the gene matches: 19. The TCR sequence derives from a woman in her sixties or seventies in good health. The chain has TRBV20-1 and TRBJ1-2, with 7 bases fitting TRBD1. The sequenced material came from blood. The CDR3 loop is CSAKELTKGAGYGYTF. In nucleotides, the CDR3 is TGCAGTGCTAAGGAGTTGACTAAGGGGGCTGGATACGGCTACACCTTC.